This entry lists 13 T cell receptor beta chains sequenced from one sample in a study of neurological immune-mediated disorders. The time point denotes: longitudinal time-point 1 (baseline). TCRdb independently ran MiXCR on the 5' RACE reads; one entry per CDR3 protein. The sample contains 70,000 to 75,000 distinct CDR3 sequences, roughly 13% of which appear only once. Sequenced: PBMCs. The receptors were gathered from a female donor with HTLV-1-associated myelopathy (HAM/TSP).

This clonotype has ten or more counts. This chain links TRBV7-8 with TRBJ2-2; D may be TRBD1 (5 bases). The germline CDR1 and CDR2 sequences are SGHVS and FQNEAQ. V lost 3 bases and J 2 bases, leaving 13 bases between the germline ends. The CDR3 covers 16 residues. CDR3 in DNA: TGTGCCAGCAGCTTGGCAGGGTTCCCAAACACCGGGGAGCTGTTTTTT. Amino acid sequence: CASSLAGFPNTGELFF.

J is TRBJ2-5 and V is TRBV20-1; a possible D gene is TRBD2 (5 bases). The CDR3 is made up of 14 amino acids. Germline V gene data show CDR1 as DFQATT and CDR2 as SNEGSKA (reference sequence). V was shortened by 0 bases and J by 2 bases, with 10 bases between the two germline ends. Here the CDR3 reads CSARDILEQETQYF. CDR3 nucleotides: TGCAGTGCTAGAGATATACTAGAACAAGAGACCCAGTACTTC.

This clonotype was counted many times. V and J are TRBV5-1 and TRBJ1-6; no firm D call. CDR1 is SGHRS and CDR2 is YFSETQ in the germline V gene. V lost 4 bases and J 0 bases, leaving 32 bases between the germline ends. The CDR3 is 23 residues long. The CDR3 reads CASSHRDVPALTRGTSYNSPLHF. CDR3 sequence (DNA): TGCGCCAGCAGCCACCGGGATGTACCAGCCCTTACGCGGGGAACCTCCTATAATTCACCCCTCCACTTT.

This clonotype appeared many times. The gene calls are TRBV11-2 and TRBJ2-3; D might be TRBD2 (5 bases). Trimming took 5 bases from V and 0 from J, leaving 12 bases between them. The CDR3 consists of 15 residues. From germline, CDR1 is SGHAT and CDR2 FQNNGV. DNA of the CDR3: TGTGCCAGCAGCCCGAGTACTAGGAGCACAGATACGCAGTATTTT. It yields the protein CASSPSTRSTDTQYF.

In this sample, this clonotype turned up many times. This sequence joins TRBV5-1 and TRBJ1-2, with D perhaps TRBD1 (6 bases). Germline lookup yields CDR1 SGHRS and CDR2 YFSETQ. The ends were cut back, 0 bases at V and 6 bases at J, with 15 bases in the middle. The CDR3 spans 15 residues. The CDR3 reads CASSLEAGARNGYTF. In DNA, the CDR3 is TGCGCCAGCAGCTTGGAGGCGGGGGCGCGGAATGGCTACACCTTC.

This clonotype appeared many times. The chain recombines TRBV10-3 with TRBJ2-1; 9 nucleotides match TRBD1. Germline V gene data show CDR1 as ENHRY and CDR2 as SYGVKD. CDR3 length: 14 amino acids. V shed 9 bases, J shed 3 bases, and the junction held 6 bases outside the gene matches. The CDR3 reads CAIKGDRVYNEQFF. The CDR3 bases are TGTGCCATTAAAGGGGACAGGGTCTACAATGAGCAGTTCTTC.

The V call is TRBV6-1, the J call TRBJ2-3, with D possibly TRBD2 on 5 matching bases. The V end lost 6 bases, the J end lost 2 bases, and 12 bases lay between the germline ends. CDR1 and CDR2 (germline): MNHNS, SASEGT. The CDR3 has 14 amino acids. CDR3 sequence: CASSLIGLTDTQYF. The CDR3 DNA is TGTGCCAGCAGCCTGATTGGACTCACAGATACGCAGTATTTT.

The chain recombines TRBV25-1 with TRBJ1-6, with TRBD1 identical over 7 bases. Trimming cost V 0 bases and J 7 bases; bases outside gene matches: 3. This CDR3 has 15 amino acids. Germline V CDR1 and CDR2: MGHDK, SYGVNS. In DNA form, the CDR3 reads TGTGCCAGCAGTGAATATTGGACAGGAAATTCACCCCTCCACTTT. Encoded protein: CASSEYWTGNSPLHF.

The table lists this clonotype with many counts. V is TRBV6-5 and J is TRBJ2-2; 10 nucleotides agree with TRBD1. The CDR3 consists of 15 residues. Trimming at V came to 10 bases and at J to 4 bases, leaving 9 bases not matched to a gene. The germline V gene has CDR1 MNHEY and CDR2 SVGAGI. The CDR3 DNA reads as TGTGCCATTCGGAGACAGGGGGCTTTCACCGGGGAGCTGTTTTTT. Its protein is CAIRRQGAFTGELFF.

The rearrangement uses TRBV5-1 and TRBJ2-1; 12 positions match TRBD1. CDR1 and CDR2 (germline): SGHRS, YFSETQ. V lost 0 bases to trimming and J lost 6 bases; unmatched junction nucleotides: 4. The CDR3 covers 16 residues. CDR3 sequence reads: CASSLGPGQGANEQFF. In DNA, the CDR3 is TGCGCCAGCAGCTTGGGACCGGGACAGGGGGCCAATGAGCAGTTCTTC.

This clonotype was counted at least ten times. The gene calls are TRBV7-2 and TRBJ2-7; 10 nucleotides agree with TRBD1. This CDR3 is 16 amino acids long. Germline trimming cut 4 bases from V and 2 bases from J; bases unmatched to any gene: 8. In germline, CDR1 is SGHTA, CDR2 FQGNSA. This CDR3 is CASSSDRQGAAYEQYF. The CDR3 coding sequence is TGTGCCAGCAGCTCTGATAGACAGGGGGCCGCCTACGAGCAGTACTTC.

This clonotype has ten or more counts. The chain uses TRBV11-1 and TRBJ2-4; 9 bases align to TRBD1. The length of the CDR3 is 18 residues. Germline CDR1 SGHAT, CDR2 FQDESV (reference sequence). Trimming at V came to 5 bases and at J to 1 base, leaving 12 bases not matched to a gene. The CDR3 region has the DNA TGTGCCAGCAGCCCGGGATTAGGGACAGGGATGGCCAAAAACATTCAGTACTTC. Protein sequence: CASSPGLGTGMAKNIQYF. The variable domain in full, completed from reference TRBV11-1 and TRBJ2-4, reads EAEVAQSPRYKITEKSQAVAFWCDPISGHATLYWYRQILGQGPELLVQFQDESVVDDSQLPKDRFSAERLKGVDSTLKIQPAELGDSAMYLCASSPGLGTGMAKNIQYFGAGTRLSVL.

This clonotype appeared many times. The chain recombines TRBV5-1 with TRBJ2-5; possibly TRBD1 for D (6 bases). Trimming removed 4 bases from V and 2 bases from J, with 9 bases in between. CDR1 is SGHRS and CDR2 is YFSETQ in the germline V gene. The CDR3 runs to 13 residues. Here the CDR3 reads CASSRTAQETQYF. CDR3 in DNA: TGCGCCAGCAGCAGGACAGCACAAGAGACCCAGTACTTC. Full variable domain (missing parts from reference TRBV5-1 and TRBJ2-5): KAGVTQTPRYLIKTRGQQVTLSCSPISGHRSVSWYQQTPGQGLQFLFEYFSETQRNKGNFPGRFSGRQFSNSRSEMNVSTLELGDSALYLCASSRTAQETQYFGPGTRLLVL.